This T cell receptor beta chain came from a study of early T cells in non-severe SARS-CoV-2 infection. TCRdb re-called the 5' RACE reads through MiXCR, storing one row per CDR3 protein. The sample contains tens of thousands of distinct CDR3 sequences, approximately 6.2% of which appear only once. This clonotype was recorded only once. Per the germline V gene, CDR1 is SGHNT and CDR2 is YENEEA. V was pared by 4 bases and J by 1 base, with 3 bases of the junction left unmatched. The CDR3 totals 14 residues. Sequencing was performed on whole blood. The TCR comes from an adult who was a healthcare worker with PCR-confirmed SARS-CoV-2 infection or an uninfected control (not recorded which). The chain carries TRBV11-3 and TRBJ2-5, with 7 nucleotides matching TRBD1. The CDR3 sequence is CASSSRTGQETQYF. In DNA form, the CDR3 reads TGTGCCAGCAGCTCTCGGACAGGCCAAGAGACCCAGTACTTC.